Below are 15 T cell receptor beta chains sequenced from a single sample in a study of cytomegalovirus exposure and HLA in healthy donors (dated by TCRdb to about 2017). Libraries were built with the immunoSEQ multiplex PCR assay. A mixture of 60 forward primers for TCR Vbeta segments and 13 reverse primers for TCR Jbeta segments was used in the multiplex PCR. The immuneACCESS repertoire file appears here via TCRdb, limited to in-frame rearrangements. These files lack a portion of the clones; in checked studies, under half of the deficit traces to unresolved V genes, and the cause of the others is not known. Present in this sample are about 100,000 clones, around two thirds of which were seen just once. The ten largest account for around 15% of the sample. The sequencing sample was made of PBMCs. The receptors here all came from a woman in her thirties or forties in good health and CMV-seropositive.

V gene TRBV2 combines with J gene TRBJ2-1, with TRBD2 matching 7 bases. V trimming: 6 bases; J trimming: 10 bases; junction bases outside the gene matches: 9. CDR1 SNHLY and CDR2 FYNNEI come from the germline V gene. The CDR3 sequence is 13 residues long. Written as DNA, the CDR3 is TGTGCCAGCAGGGCGGGGGTCGTGGGAGAGCAGTTCTTC. Encoded protein: CASRAGVVGEQFF.

CDR3 in amino acids: CASSEERGGTDTQYF. DNA of the CDR3: TGTGCCAGCAGTGAAGAGCGGGGGGGCACAGATACGCAGTATTTT. This chain uses TRBV6-1 with TRBJ2-3, with TRBD2 matching 9 bases. The CDR3 is 15 amino acids. V lost 1 base, J lost 1 base, and 0 bases stayed unmatched. CDR1 and CDR2 from the germline V gene are MNHNS and SASEGT.

The chain recombines TRBV2 with TRBJ1-2; no clear D. V lost 0 bases, J lost 7 bases, and 6 bases lay in between. Germline V lookup: CDR1 SNHLY, CDR2 FYNNEI. The CDR3 is 12 residues long. The CDR3 sequence: CASSEAPFGYTF. The CDR3 coding sequence is TGTGCCAGCAGTGAAGCCCCTTTTGGCTACACCTTC.

The chain carries TRBV30 and TRBJ2-7; 8 nucleotides agree with TRBD1. With 5 bases clipped from V and 9 bases from J, the junction kept 21 bases outside the gene matches. The CDR3 runs to 16 residues. Germline V CDR1 and CDR2: GTSNPN, SVGIG (reference sequence). The CDR3 loop is CAWDRDRSPGGIRQYF. The CDR3 region has the DNA TGTGCCTGGGACCGGGACAGGTCCCCCGGTGGAATCCGGCAGTACTTC.

This sequence joins TRBV10-3 and TRBJ2-7; 8 nucleotides match TRBD1. Germline V gene lookup returns CDR1 ENHRY and CDR2 SYGVKD. Trimming at V came to 4 bases and at J to 6 bases, leaving 11 bases not matched to a gene. CDR3 length: 15 amino acids. The CDR3 DNA follows: TGTGCCATCAGTGCAATACCCCAGGACAGGGCCGAGCAGTACTTC. Its protein product is CAISAIPQDRAEQYF.

The genes are TRBV30 and TRBJ1-1; 7 nucleotides match TRBD1. The V gene end was trimmed by 4 bases and the J gene end by 9 bases; junction bases not matched to a gene: 11. This CDR3 region has 13 residues. From germline, CDR1 is GTSNPN and CDR2 SVGIG (reference sequence). The CDR3 loop reads CAWKRRETGQAFF. As DNA, the CDR3 is TGTGCCTGGAAGAGGAGGGAGACAGGGCAAGCTTTCTTT.

This clone was counted once. The CDR3 DNA is TGTGCCAGCAGCGTAGGAGGGACAGGGACGCCGCGGGGTGGCTACACCTTC. Residues: CASSVGGTGTPRGGYTF. J is TRBJ1-2 and V is TRBV9, with 9 bases aligning to TRBD1. Germline V gene sequence: CDR1 SGDLS, CDR2 YYNGEE. V shed 0 bases, J shed 7 bases, and the junction held 13 bases outside the gene matches. CDR3 size: 17 residues.

In this sample, this clone turned up a few times. The V call is TRBV29-1, the J call TRBJ2-5; no clear D gene. The germline V gene encodes CDR1 SQVTM and CDR2 ANQGSEA. This CDR3 region has 13 residues. The germline V and J ends were trimmed by 0 bases and 1 base, with 6 bases remaining between them. CDR3: CSVEESLQETQYF. The CDR3, as DNA: TGCAGCGTTGAAGAGTCACTCCAAGAGACCCAGTACTTC.

This clone has more than one count but fewer than ten. CDR3 sequence reads: CASSYFVAGAQETQYF. For the CDR3, the DNA is TGTGCCAGCAGTTACTTTGTAGCGGGGGCCCAAGAGACCCAGTACTTC. This rearrangement joins TRBV6-5 to TRBJ2-5; 9 nucleotides line up with TRBD2. Germline V gene data show CDR1 as MNHEY and CDR2 as SVGAGI. This CDR3 is built from 16 residues. Trimming took 1 base from V and 1 from J; bases not matched to a gene: 4.

The chain links TRBV6-5 to TRBJ1-4, with D hard to call. V dropped 5 bases and J dropped 8 bases, with 18 bases sitting between them. CDR1 and CDR2 (germline): MNHEY, SVGAGI. The CDR3 has 15 residues. CDR3 bases: TGTGCCAGCAGTCCCTCCCGCGTGAGGGTGGAAAAACTGTTTTTT. This gives the protein CASSPSRVRVEKLFF.

The chain has TRBV7-3 and TRBJ1-2, with D possibly being TRBD1 (5 bases). The CDR3 extends over 13 amino acids. The V gene lost 5 bases and the J gene lost 4 bases, with 11 bases spanning the gap. Looked up from germline, CDR1 is SGHTA and CDR2 is FQGTGA. The CDR3 sequence: CASSPADSYGYTF. In DNA form, the CDR3 reads TGTGCCAGCAGCCCAGCAGACAGCTATGGCTACACCTTC.

V usage is TRBV29-1 and J usage is TRBJ2-3, with 13 bases lining up with TRBD2. Looked up from germline, CDR1 is SQVTM and CDR2 is ANQGSEA. The V segment lost 5 bases and the J segment 5 bases; nucleotides outside the gene matches: 7. The CDR3 has 15 residues. The DNA for the CDR3 is TGCAGCGTTTCGACTAGCGGGGGGCCGGGAGATACGCAGTATTTT. This translates into CSVSTSGGPGDTQYF.

This clone was detected a few times. This rearrangement joins TRBV5-1 to TRBJ1-1, with TRBD1 identical over 7 bases. The length of the CDR3 is 14 residues. Germline V CDR1 and CDR2: SGHRS, YFSETQ. V shed 3 bases, J shed 0 bases, and the junction held 2 bases outside the gene matches. The CDR3 spells CASSSGQMNTEAFF. CDR3 DNA sequence: TGCGCCAGCAGCTCGGGACAGATGAACACTGAAGCTTTCTTT.

The chain carries TRBV18 and TRBJ1-2; D ambiguous. Trimming cost V 0 bases and J 6 bases, with 14 bases left between them. In germline, CDR1 is KGHSH, CDR2 LQKENI. The CDR3 sequence is 15 residues long. CDR3 nucleotide sequence: TGTGCCAGCTCACCACCACACGCGGGATTCGATGGCTACACCTTC. Translating gives CASSPPHAGFDGYTF.

The V gene is TRBV19, the J gene TRBJ2-2, with TRBD2 matching over 7 bases. This CDR3 spans 15 amino acids. V trimming: 6 bases; J trimming: 6 bases; junction bases outside the gene matches: 10. Germline V gene data show CDR1 as LNHDA and CDR2 as SQIVND (reference sequence). The CDR3 loop reads CASRSGTILSGELFF. DNA for the CDR3: TGTGCCAGTAGATCCGGGACTATATTGTCCGGGGAGCTGTTTTTT. The full variable domain, completed using reference TRBV19 and TRBJ2-2, is DGGITQSPKYLFRKEGQNVTLSCEQNLNHDAMYWYRQDPGQGLRLIYYSQIVNDFQKGDIAEGYSVSREKKESFPLTVTSAQKNPTAFYLCASRSGTILSGELFFGEGSRLTVL.